This T cell receptor beta chain emerged from a study of monozygotic twins with inflammatory bowel disease. Study-level results: Researchers were unable to tell different T cell subtypes apart. Inverse Simpson values showed less TCRbeta diversity in IBD patients than in their healthy co-twins.

About this clonotype itself: Its antigen is unknown.

Germline values: CDR1 SQVTM, CDR2 ANQGSEA. There are 16 residues in the CDR3. After re-calling the 5' RACE reads, TCRdb lists one entry per CDR3 protein, DNA absent. In total, the table holds some 450,000 distinct CDR3 sequences. The source of this sequence is a human donor with ulcerative colitis or Crohn's disease, or a healthy co-twin of an affected twin (not recorded which). The chain combines TRBV29-1 with TRBJ2-3. Sequenced sample: blood. CDR3 sequence reads: CSVDQNAEKGTDTQYF.